This entry lists 14 T cell receptor beta chains sequenced from one sample in a study of T cell responses to AZD1222 COVID-19 vaccine. TCRdb's copy holds only in-frame clones and misses some; the assay was immunoSEQ multiplex PCR. The data contain under 150,000 clones, roughly nine tenths of them singletons. The sample here was peripheral blood, taken on day 0 of AZD1222 vaccination. Receptors were obtained from an adult in good health.

The chain links TRBV28 to TRBJ1-2; possibly TRBD1 for D (6 bases). The V gene lost 4 bases and the J gene lost 8 bases, with 14 bases spanning the gap. The germline gives CDR1 MDHEN, CDR2 SYDVKM. The CDR3 contains 13 residues. CDR3 amino acids: CASSYLGTHGYTF. The CDR3 DNA sequence: TGTGCCAGCAGTTACCTAGGGACACACGGCTACACCTTC.

This chain joins TRBV28 and TRBJ1-2; D is undetermined. Trimming removed 7 bases from V and 8 bases from J, with 14 bases in between. This CDR3 region has 12 residues. From germline, CDR1 is MDHEN and CDR2 SYDVKM. In nucleotides, the CDR3 is TGTGCCAGCAACCTAGGAGGGATCGGCTACACCTTC. It is translated as CASNLGGIGYTF.

This clone was seen just once. The chain joins TRBV19 to TRBJ1-6, with TRBD1 identical over 7 bases. CDR1 and CDR2 from the germline V gene are LNHDA and SQIVND (reference sequence). V lost 2 bases and J lost 9; bases outside the gene matches: 4. The CDR3 extends over 14 amino acids. In DNA, the CDR3 is TGTGCCAGTAGTATAACAGGGGTCAGTTCACCCCTCCACTTT. Amino acid sequence: CASSITGVSSPLHF.

The V and J genes are TRBV5-4 and TRBJ2-4, with 13 bases aligning to TRBD2. V trimming: 5 bases; J trimming: 7 bases; junction bases outside the gene matches: 6. The CDR3 consists of 15 residues. The germline CDR1 and CDR2 sequences are SGHNT and YYREEE (reference sequence). The CDR3 loop reads CASRLAGGPENIQYF. Written as DNA, the CDR3 is TGTGCCAGCAGACTAGCGGGAGGGCCGGAGAACATTCAGTACTTC.

The V gene is TRBV6-5, the J gene TRBJ2-7, with D tentatively TRBD1 or TRBD2 (5 bases each). Trimming stripped 8 bases from V and 5 bases from J, with 19 bases between. Germline CDR1 is MNHEY and CDR2 is SVGAGI. This CDR3 region has 14 residues. This CDR3 reads CASEGSAWDHEQYF. The CDR3 DNA follows: TGTGCCAGCGAAGGGTCGGCTTGGGACCACGAGCAGTACTTC.

V and J are TRBV19 and TRBJ1-2, with TRBD1 identical over 7 bases. This CDR3 contains 15 residues. Per the germline V gene, CDR1 is LNHDA and CDR2 is SQIVND (reference sequence). V was pared by 4 bases and J by 0 bases, with 5 bases of the junction left unmatched. CDR3 DNA sequence: TGTGCCAGTAGTACCCGACAGGGATCTAACTATGGCTACACCTTC. It encodes CASSTRQGSNYGYTF.

Points on this clone: The sample carries other DNA sequences with the same CDR3. This chain uses TRBV19 with TRBJ2-2, with D possibly matching TRBD1 (6 bases). Looked up from germline, CDR1 is LNHDA and CDR2 is SQIVND (reference sequence). The V and J ends lost 1 base and 1 base respectively, with 7 bases between them. This CDR3 is 15 amino acids long. CDR3 amino acids: CASSIGGQNTGELFF. The CDR3 bases are TGTGCCAGTAGTATAGGGGGGCAGAACACCGGGGAGCTGTTTTTT.

J is TRBJ1-2 and V is TRBV30, with 7 bases identical to TRBD1. This CDR3 contains 12 residues. Unmatched junction bases numbered 1, after V lost 3 bases and J lost 3 bases. In germline, CDR1 is GTSNPN, CDR2 SVGIG (reference sequence). The CDR3, as DNA: TGTGCCTGGAGCGGGACAGACTATGGCTACACCTTC. It specifies CAWSGTDYGYTF.

The V gene is TRBV3-1 (or the pseudogene TRBV3-2), the J gene TRBJ2-2, with D unresolved. Germline V lookup: CDR1 LGHDT, CDR2 YNNKEL (reference sequence). Deletions cut 3 bases from V and 4 bases from J, with 9 bases between. This CDR3 is 14 amino acids long. The CDR3 DNA reads TGTGCCAGCAGCCATAGTCGGATCACCGGGGAGCTGTTTTTT. Translated, it gives CASSHSRITGELFF.

The rearrangement joins TRBV14 to TRBJ1-2, with D perhaps TRBD1 (6 bases). V gave up 1 base and J gave up 0 bases, with 9 bases separating them. From germline, CDR1 is SGHDN and CDR2 FVKESK. The CDR3 contains 15 residues. The CDR3 reads CASSQGGLPNYGYTF. For the CDR3, the DNA is TGTGCCAGCAGCCAAGGGGGGCTCCCTAACTATGGCTACACCTTC.

The rearrangement links TRBV10-3 to TRBJ2-1; no reliable D call. Trimming left V 2 bases short and J 5 bases short, with 10 bases between. The CDR3 has 14 residues. Germline CDR1 reads ENHRY; CDR2 reads SYGVKD. The CDR3 DNA sequence: TGTGCCATCAGTGAGAAAATGTTGGACAATGAGCAGTTCTTC. Amino acid sequence: CAISEKMLDNEQFF.

The chain combines TRBV5-1 with TRBJ2-1; D is tentatively TRBD1 or TRBD2 (5 bases each). This CDR3 region has 14 residues. In germline, CDR1 is SGHRS, CDR2 YFSETQ. V lost 4 bases and J 4 bases, leaving 12 bases between the germline ends. The chain's CDR3 is CASSPGTVYNEQFF. The CDR3 DNA reads as TGCGCCAGCAGCCCTGGGACGGTTTACAATGAGCAGTTCTTC.

The chain uses TRBV29-1 and TRBJ2-2; TRBD2 might be the D (5 bases). Looked up from germline, CDR1 is SQVTM and CDR2 is ANQGSEA. The CDR3 spans 11 residues. Deletions cut 7 bases from V and 6 bases from J, with 9 bases between. The CDR3, as DNA: TGCAGCGCCGGGGATCCCGGGGAGCTGTTTTTT. This sequence encodes CSAGDPGELFF.

The chain carries TRBV9 and TRBJ1-1; D perhaps matches TRBD1 (5 bases). CDR3 length: 15 amino acids. Trimming took 2 bases from V and 4 from J, leaving 15 bases between them. Germline CDR1 reads SGDLS; CDR2 reads YYNGEE. In DNA form, the CDR3 reads TGTGCCAGCAGCGTCGGGGGGAGCGCGGTCACTGAAGCTTTCTTT. This translates into CASSVGGSAVTEAFF.